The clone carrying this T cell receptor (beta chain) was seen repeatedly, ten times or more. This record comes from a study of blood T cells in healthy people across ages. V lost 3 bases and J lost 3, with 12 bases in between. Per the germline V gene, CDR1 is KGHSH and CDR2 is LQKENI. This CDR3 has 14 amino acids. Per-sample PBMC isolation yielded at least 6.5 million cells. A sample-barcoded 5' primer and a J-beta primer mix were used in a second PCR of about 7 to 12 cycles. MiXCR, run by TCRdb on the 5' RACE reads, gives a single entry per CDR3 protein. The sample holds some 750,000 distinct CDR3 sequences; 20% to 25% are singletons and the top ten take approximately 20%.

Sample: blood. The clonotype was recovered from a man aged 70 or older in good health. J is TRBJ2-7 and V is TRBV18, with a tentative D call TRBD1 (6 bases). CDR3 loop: CASSPTTGNYEQYF. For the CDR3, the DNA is TGTGCCAGCTCACCTACCACAGGGAACTACGAGCAGTACTTC.